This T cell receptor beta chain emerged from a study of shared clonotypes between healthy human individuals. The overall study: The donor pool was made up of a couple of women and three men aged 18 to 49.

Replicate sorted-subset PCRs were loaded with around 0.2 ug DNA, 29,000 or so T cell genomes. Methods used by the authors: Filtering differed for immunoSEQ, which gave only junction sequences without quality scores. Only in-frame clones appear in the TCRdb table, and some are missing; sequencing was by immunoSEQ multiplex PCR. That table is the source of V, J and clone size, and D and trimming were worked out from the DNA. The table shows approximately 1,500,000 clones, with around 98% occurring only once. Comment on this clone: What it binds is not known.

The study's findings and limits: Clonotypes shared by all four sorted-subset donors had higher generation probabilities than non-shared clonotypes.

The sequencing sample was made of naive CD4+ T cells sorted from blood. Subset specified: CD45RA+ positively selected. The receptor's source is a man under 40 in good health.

CDR3 DNA sequence: TGTGCCAGCAGTTCTTCAACGACAGGGTACAATGAGCAGTTCTTC. It encodes CASSSSTTGYNEQFF. The chain links TRBV27 to TRBJ2-1, with 7 bases identical to TRBD1. There are 15 residues in the CDR3. The V segment lost 4 bases and the J segment 4 bases; nucleotides outside the gene matches: 7. The germline gives CDR1 MNHEY, CDR2 SMNVEV (reference sequence).